This T cell receptor beta chain was profiled in a study of T-cell reconstitution after alpha-beta-depleted transplantation in children. Germline loops: CDR1 MDHEN, CDR2 SYDVKM. This CDR3 spans 16 amino acids. Trimming removed 5 bases at V and 1 base at J, with 18 bases between. General study results and limits: Diversity and T-cell counts at one year after transplant derived mostly from new T cells.

The authors prepared the TCRbeta library with unique molecular identifiers. TCRdb ran MiXCR on the PCR reads and lists one entry per CDR3 protein. The table has around 500,000 distinct CDR3 sequences, 23% seen once. This clonotype was recorded at least ten times. The antigen is not known. The chain has TRBV28 and TRBJ2-7; unclear D gene. The input for sequencing was PBMCs, mostly from graft donor cells, taken 360 days after TCRalphabeta/CD19-depleted stem cell transplant. This clonotype originated in a boy younger than two who had a stem cell transplant for acute myeloid leukemia, so the T cells may come from the graft donor. The CDR3 nucleotides are TGTGCCAGCAGTCAAGGACGTCGGAAGGCATCCTACGAGCAGTACGTC. This sequence encodes CASSQGRRKASYEQYV.